A single sample gave rise to the 6 T cell receptor beta chains below, sequenced in a study of blood T cell repertoires in COVID-19 (dated by TCRdb to 2018 to 2021). The library was produced with the immunoSEQ multiplex PCR assay. TCRdb provides this immuneACCESS table in a form limited to in-frame rearrangements. Some clones are lacking; in checked studies, under half of them reflect an unresolved V gene, and why the rest are absent is not known. This sample gives roughly 60,000 clones in total; 88% of them show up just once. The leading ten clones occupy 8.5% of the sample. Sequencing used peripheral blood. The receptors were gathered from a man in his 60s with active COVID-19.

This clone was seen a single time. The J gene is TRBJ1-3, the V gene TRBV7-9; TRBD1 matches at 12 bases. Per germline, CDR1 SEHNR and CDR2 FQNEAQ (reference sequence). The CDR3 totals 16 residues. V was pared by 5 bases and J by 2 bases, with 4 bases of the junction left unmatched. DNA of the CDR3: TGTGCCAGCAGCCGATGGGACAGGGGGCCTGGAAACACCATATATTTT. It is translated as CASSRWDRGPGNTIYF.

The V call is TRBV19, the J call TRBJ1-3; D is perhaps TRBD1 (5 bases). Trimming shortened V by 5 bases and J by 4 bases, and 9 bases separated the two germline ends. Germline values: CDR1 LNHDA, CDR2 SQIVND (reference sequence). This CDR3 has 13 amino acids. For the CDR3, the DNA is TGTGCCAGTAGTCAGGGTAGAGGAAACACCATATATTTT. It codes for CASSQGRGNTIYF.

The CDR3 DNA reads TGTGCCAGCAGCTTTGACAGGGCGTGGGAGACCCAGTACTTC. Translating it yields CASSFDRAWETQYF. This sequence joins TRBV5-4 and TRBJ2-5, with 7 positions matching TRBD1. Germline trimming cut 2 bases from V and 5 bases from J; bases unmatched to any gene: 6. Germline-derived CDR1 and CDR2 are SGHNT and YYREEE (reference sequence). This CDR3 spans 14 amino acids.

This chain links TRBV7-9 with TRBJ2-1; 13 nucleotides agree with TRBD2. Germline values: CDR1 SEHNR, CDR2 FQNEAQ (reference sequence). V shed 6 bases and J 8 bases; nucleotides not matched to a gene: 13. This CDR3 has 17 residues. This chain's CDR3 is CASSLVLAGGPLDEQFF. The DNA of the CDR3 is TGTGCCAGCAGTTTGGTACTAGCGGGAGGGCCGTTGGATGAGCAGTTCTTC.

This rearrangement joins TRBV19 to TRBJ2-3; D may be TRBD2 (5 bases). The CDR3 has 15 residues. Looked up from germline, CDR1 is LNHDA and CDR2 is SQIVND (reference sequence). V lost 1 base and J 0 bases, leaving 8 bases between the germline ends. CDR3 nucleotide sequence: TGTGCCAGTAGTATAGGTGGAGGAAGCACAGATACGCAGTATTTT. Encoded protein: CASSIGGGSTDTQYF.

This clone was recorded only once. This chain uses TRBV30 with TRBJ2-1, with 16 bases identical to TRBD2. V lost 3 bases, J lost 4 bases, and 12 bases stayed unmatched. Germline CDR1 is GTSNPN and CDR2 is SVGIG (reference sequence). This CDR3 has 19 amino acids. This chain's CDR3 is CAWRGTSGRARGFYNEQFF. The CDR3 region has the DNA TGTGCCTGGAGAGGGACTAGCGGGAGGGCCCGGGGTTTTTACAATGAGCAGTTCTTC.